This TCR beta chain was found in a study of T cell repertoires in cytomegalovirus infection. Trimming cost V 1 base and J 4 bases, with 14 bases left between them. Germline assignment: CDR1 SGHVS and CDR2 FNYEAQ. The CDR3 has 16 residues. This clonotype was counted between two and nine times. As yet, its antigen is unknown. TCRdb reprocessed the reads with MiXCR, giving one entry per CDR3 protein. Of some 940,000 distinct CDR3 sequences listed, 30% to 40% were seen once; the top ten hold about 14%. This TCR was sampled from a human donor in good health (CMV status not recorded). Some clones in this sample may be carry-over from other donors' samples. The material sequenced was cultured CD8+ T cells from PBMCs, taken from culture after CMV antigen stimulation. J is TRBJ2-1 and V is TRBV7-6; D is ambiguous. The CDR3 loop reads CASSLGSASIYNEQFF. In DNA, the CDR3 is TGTGCCAGCAGCTTAGGCAGCGCCTCTATTTACAATGAGCAGTTCTTC.